One and the same sample provided the 3 T cell receptor beta chains below, sequenced in a study of shared clonotypes between healthy human individuals. Profiling relied on immunoSEQ multiplex PCR, and the TCRdb table lists in-frame clones only, not all of them. Seen here are about 990,000 clones, more than 75% observed once, and the top ten hold roughly 0.62%. The sequenced material came from memory CD4+ T cells from PBMCs. Subset specified: CD45RA-negative fraction. These receptors originate from a man younger than 35 in good health. Some clones in this sample may be carry-over from other donors' samples.

This chain links TRBV30 with TRBJ1-4; D perhaps matches TRBD1 (5 bases). V was pared by 8 bases and J by 0 bases, with 13 bases between. Per germline, CDR1 GTSNPN and CDR2 SVGIG (reference sequence). The CDR3 is 14 amino acids. This CDR3 reads CAGEGRATNEKLFF. CDR3 bases: TGTGCCGGGGAGGGGAGAGCAACTAATGAAAAACTGTTTTTT. Using reference TRBV30 and TRBJ1-4 for the parts outside the CDR3, the full variable domain is SQTIHQWPATLVQPVGSPLSLECTVEGTSNPNLYWYRQAAGRGLQLLFYSVGIGQISSEVPQNLSASRPQDRQFILSSKKLLLSDSGFYLCAGEGRATNEKLFFGSGTQLSVL.

This chain uses TRBV19 with TRBJ2-2; weak D call: TRBD2 (5 bases). V shed 3 bases and J shed 7 bases, with 12 bases lying between them. The CDR3 covers 14 residues. Germline assignment: CDR1 LNHDA and CDR2 SQIVND (reference sequence). The chain's CDR3 is CASSMMWENGELFF. CDR3 nucleotides: TGTGCCAGTAGTATGATGTGGGAGAACGGGGAGCTGTTTTTT.

J is TRBJ2-7 and V is TRBV6-9; 11 positions agree with TRBD2. V shed 5 bases, J shed 2 bases, and the junction held 11 bases outside the gene matches. The CDR3 sequence is 17 residues long. Germline CDR1 is MNHGY and CDR2 is SVAAGI. CDR3 DNA sequence: TGTGCCAGCAGTCCCCAGCTAGCGGGAGGCCAGACCTACGAGCAGTACTTC. Amino acid sequence: CASSPQLAGGQTYEQYF.